This TCR beta chain derives from a study of Tregs in tolerant kidney transplant recipients. Unstimulated Tregs (CD4+CD25+CD127-) and CD4+CD25- non-Tregs were sorted from PBMCs. Germline assignment: CDR1 SNHLY and CDR2 FYNNEI. The CDR3 spans 13 residues. V was clipped by 11 bases and J by 1 base; unmatched bases: 5. TCRdb's table, derived via immunoSEQ multiplex PCR, lists solely in-frame clones and lacks some. The data contain around 78,000 clones, 91% of them singletons. This sample comprised Tregs from blood, obtained before the transplant. This sequence joins TRBV2 and TRBJ2-7; 10 nucleotides line up with TRBD1. The TCR was taken from a human donor who received a combined kidney and bone marrow transplant. CDR3 protein: CAGGTGASYEQYF. The DNA for the CDR3 is TGTGCCGGCGGGACAGGGGCTTCCTACGAGCAGTACTTC.